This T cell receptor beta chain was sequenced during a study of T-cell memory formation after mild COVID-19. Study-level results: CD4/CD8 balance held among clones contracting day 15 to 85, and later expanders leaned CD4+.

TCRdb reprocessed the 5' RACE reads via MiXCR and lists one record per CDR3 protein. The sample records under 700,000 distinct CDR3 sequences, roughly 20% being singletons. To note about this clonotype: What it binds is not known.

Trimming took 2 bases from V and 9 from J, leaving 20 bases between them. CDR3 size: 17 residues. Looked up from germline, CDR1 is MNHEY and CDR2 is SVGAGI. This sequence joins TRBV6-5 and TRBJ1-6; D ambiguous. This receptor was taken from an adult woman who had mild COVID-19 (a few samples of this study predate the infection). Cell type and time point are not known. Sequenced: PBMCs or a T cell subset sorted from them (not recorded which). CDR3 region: CASSYQGPDSSGSPLHF. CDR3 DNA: TGTGCCAGCAGTTACCAAGGCCCAGACTCCTCGGGTTCACCCCTCCACTTT.